This T cell receptor (beta chain) is drawn from a study of T cell repertoires in cytomegalovirus infection. Whole-study context: Public TCR beta signature analysis indicated the presence of both CMV infection and matching HLA type. The study's findings and limits: CMV-specific TCR beta clonotypes restricted by HLA-C dominated the ex vivo response. Accumulated public TCR beta family frequency recognized individuals carrying CMV together with the relevant HLA.

TCRdb analysed the reads with MiXCR anew, one entry per CDR3 protein. The data contain tens of thousands of distinct CDR3 sequences, about 4.2% of them singletons. There are many counts of this clonotype. Its specificity is unknown. Sequencing input: PBMCs. This receptor was obtained from a human donor in good health (CMV status not recorded). Some clones in this sample may be carry-over from other donors' samples.

The CDR3 DNA is TGTGCCAGCAGCCGTTTGGACGGCACCGGGGAGCTGTTTTTT. This translates into CASSRLDGTGELFF. The rearrangement uses TRBV7-9 and TRBJ2-2; D is undetermined. The V gene lost 5 bases and the J gene lost 4 bases, with 11 bases spanning the gap. Germline-derived CDR1 and CDR2 are SEHNR and FQNEAQ (reference sequence). The CDR3 covers 14 residues.